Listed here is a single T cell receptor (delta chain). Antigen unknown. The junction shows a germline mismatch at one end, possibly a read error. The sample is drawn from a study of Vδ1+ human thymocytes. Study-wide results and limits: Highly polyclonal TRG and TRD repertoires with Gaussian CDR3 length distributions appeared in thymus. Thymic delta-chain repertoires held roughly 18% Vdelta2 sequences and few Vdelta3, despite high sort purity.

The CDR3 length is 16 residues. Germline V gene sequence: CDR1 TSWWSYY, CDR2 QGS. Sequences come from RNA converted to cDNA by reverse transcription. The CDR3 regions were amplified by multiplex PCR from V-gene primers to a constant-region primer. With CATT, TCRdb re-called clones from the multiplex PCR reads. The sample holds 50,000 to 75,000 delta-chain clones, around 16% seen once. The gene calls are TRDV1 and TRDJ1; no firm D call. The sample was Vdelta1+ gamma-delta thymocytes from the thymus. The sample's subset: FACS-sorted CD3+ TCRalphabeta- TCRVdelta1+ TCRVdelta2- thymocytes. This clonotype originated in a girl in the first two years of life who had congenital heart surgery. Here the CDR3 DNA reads TGTGCTCTTGGGGAACTGTGTCCGGGGCTAACCGATAAGCTCATCTTT. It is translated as CALGELCPGLTDKLIF.